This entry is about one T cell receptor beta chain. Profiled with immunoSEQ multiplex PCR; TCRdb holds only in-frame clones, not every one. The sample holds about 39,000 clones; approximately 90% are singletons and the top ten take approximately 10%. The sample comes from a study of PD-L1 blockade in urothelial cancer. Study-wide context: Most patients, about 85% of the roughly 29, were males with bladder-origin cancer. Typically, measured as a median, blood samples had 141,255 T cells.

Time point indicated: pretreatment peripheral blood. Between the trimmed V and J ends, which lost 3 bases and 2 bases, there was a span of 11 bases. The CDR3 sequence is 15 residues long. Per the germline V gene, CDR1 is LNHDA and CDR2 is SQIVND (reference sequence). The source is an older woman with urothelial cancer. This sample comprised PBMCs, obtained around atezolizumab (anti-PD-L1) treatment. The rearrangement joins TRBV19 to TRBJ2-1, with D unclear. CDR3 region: CASSMVQGAYNEQFF. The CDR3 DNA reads TGTGCCAGTAGTATGGTACAAGGAGCCTACAATGAGCAGTTCTTC.